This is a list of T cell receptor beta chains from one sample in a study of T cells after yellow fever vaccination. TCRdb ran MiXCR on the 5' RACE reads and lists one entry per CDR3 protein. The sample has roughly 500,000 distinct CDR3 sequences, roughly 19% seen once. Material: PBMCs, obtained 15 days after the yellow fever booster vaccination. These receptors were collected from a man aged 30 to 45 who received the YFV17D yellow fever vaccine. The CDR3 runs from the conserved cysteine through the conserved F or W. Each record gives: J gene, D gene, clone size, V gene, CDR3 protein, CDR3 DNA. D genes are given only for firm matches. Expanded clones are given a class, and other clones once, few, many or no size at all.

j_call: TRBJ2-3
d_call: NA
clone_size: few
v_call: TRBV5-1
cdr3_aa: CASSLEAPPRTDTQYF
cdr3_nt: TGCGCCAGCAGCTTGGAGGCCCCGCCACGGACAGATACGCAGTATTTT

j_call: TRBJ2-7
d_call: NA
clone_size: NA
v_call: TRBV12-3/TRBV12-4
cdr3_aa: CASSSYDTYEQYF
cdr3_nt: TGTGCCAGCAGCTCCTATGACACATACGAGCAGTACTTC

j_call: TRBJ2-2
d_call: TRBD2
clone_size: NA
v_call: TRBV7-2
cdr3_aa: CASSSASGPTGELFF
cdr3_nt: TGTGCCAGCAGCTCCGCTAGCGGACCCACCGGGGAGCTGTTTTTT

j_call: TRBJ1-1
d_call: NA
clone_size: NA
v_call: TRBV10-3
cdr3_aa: CAIGRDTEAFF
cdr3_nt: TGTGCCATCGGGCGGGACACTGAAGCTTTCTTT

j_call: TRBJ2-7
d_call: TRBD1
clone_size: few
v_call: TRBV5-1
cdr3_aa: CASSLGQGEDEQYF
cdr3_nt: TGCGCCAGCAGCTTGGGACAGGGTGAGGACGAGCAGTACTTC

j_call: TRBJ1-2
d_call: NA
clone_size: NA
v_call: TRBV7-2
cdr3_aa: CASSYDSVSGYTF
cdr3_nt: TGTGCCAGCAGCTACGACAGTGTGAGTGGCTACACCTTC

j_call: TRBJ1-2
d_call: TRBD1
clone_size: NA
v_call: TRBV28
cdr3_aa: CASSLPDRVYGYTF
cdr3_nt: TGTGCCAGCAGTTTACCGGACAGGGTCTATGGCTACACCTTC

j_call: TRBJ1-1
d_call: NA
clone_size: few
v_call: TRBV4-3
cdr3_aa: CASSPQGRNTEAFF
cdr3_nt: TGCGCCAGCAGCCCCCAGGGCAGGAACACTGAAGCTTTCTTT

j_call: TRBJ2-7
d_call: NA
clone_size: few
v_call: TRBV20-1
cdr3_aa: CSARQPDGTYEQYF
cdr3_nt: TGCAGTGCTAGACAACCGGACGGGACCTACGAGCAGTACTTC

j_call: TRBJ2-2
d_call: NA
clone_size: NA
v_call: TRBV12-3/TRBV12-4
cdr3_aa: CASSPIWGRTGELFF
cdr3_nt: TGTGCCAGCAGTCCGATCTGGGGGCGAACCGGGGAGCTGTTTTTT

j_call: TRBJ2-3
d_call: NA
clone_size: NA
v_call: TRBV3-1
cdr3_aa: CASTNWMTDTQYF
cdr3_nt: TGTGCCAGCACCAATTGGATGACAGATACGCAGTATTTT

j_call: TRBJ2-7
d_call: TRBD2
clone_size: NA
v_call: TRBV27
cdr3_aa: CASSLKSAGVSHEQYF
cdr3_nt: TGTGCCAGCAGTTTAAAGTCGGCGGGAGTCTCCCACGAGCAGTACTTC

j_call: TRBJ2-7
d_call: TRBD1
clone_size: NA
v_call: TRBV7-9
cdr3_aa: CASSETPGQGALYEQYF
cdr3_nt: TGTGCCAGCAGCGAAACCCCCGGACAGGGGGCGTTGTACGAGCAGTACTTC

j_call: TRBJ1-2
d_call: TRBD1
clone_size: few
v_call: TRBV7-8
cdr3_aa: CASSSTGVGYGYTF
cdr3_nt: TGTGCCAGCAGCTCGACAGGGGTGGGCTATGGCTACACCTTC

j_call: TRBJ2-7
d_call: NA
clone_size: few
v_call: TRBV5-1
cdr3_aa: CASSLGAPDRRVRNYEQYF
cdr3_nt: TGCGCCAGCAGCTTGGGGGCCCCAGATCGGCGGGTCCGCAACTACGAGCAGTACTTC

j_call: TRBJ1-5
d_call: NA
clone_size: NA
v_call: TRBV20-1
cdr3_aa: CSASASHHYSNQPQHF
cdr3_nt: TGCAGTGCTAGTGCCAGCCACCACTATAGCAATCAGCCCCAGCATTTT

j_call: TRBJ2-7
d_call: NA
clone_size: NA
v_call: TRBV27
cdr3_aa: CASSLFLGFDGSTSEQYF
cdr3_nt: TGTGCCAGCAGTTTATTTCTGGGCTTCGACGGGAGCACTTCCGAGCAGTACTTC

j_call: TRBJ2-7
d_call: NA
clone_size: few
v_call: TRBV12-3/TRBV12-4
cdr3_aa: CASSFPSSYEQYF
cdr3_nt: TGTGCCAGCAGTTTCCCGTCCTCCTACGAGCAGTACTTC

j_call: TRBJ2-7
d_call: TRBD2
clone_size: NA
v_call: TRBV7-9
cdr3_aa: CASRQGLADYEQYF
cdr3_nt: TGTGCCAGCAGACAGGGACTAGCCGACTACGAGCAGTACTTC

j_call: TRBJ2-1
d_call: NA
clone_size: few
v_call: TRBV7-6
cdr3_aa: CASSPSPGDYNEQFF
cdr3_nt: TGTGCCAGCAGCCCATCGCCAGGGGACTACAATGAGCAGTTCTTC

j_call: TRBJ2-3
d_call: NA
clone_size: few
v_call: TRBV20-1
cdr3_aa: CSARPPASTDTQYF
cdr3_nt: TGCAGTGCTAGACCGCCCGCTAGCACAGATACGCAGTATTTT

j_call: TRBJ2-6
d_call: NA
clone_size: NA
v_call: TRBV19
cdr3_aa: CASHVGFSGKSSGANVLTF
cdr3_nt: TGTGCCAGTCACGTTGGGTTCAGTGGTAAGAGCTCTGGGGCCAACGTCCTGACTTTC

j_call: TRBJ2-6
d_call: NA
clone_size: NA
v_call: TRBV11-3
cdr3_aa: CASSLEGEVSGANVLTF
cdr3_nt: TGTGCCAGCAGCTTAGAGGGGGAGGTGTCTGGGGCCAACGTCCTGACTTTC

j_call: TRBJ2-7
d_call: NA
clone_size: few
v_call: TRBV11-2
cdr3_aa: CASSLIRDTSITYEQYF
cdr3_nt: TGTGCCAGCAGCTTAATCCGGGACACGAGTATTACCTACGAGCAGTACTTC

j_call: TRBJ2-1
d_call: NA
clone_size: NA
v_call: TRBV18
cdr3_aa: CASSQDWGRDEQFF
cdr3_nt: TGTGCCAGCTCACAAGACTGGGGTAGGGATGAGCAGTTCTTC

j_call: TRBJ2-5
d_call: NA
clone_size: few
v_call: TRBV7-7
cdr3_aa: CASSSNRELKMTQYF
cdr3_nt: TGTGCTAGCAGCTCCAACAGGGAGTTGAAGATGACCCAGTACTTC

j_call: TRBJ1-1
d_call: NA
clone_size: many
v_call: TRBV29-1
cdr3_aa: CSVDLADRPSGEAFF
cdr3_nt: TGCAGCGTTGATCTCGCTGATAGGCCCTCCGGCGAAGCTTTCTTT

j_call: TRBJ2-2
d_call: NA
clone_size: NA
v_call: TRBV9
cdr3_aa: CASSPRAPGELFF
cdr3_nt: TGTGCCAGCAGCCCTAGGGCTCCCGGGGAGCTGTTTTTT

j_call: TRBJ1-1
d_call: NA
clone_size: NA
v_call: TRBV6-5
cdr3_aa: CASSYIRGAQLTFF
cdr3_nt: TGTGCCAGCAGTTACATCAGGGGAGCTCAGTTAACTTTCTTT